These 20 T cell receptor beta chains came from one sample sequenced in a study of early T cells in non-severe SARS-CoV-2 infection. TCRdb reanalysed the 5' RACE reads using MiXCR and keeps one entry per CDR3 protein. The data hold 25,000 or so distinct CDR3 sequences, with 2.9% observed a single time. The sample was whole blood. The receptors were sampled from an adult who was a healthcare worker with PCR-confirmed SARS-CoV-2 infection or an uninfected control (not recorded which).

This clonotype was detected ten times or more. This chain's CDR3 is CASRPGQGNYGYTF. The CDR3 DNA reads as TGTGCCAGCAGACCGGGACAGGGGAACTATGGCTACACCTTC. This chain connects TRBV6-1 to TRBJ1-2; TRBD1 matches 10 bases. CDR3 length: 14 amino acids. Germline V CDR1 and CDR2: MNHNS, SASEGT. The trim removed 6 bases at V and 2 bases at J, leaving 3 bases unmatched.

V is TRBV29-1 and J is TRBJ1-1; 8 positions agree with TRBD1. Germline CDR1 SQVTM, CDR2 ANQGSEA. The CDR3 extends over 10 amino acids. Trimming at V came to 6 bases and at J to 8 bases, leaving 2 bases not matched to a gene. CDR3 amino acids: CSVRQGEAFF. The CDR3 DNA sequence: TGCAGCGTAAGACAGGGGGAAGCTTTCTTT.

This clonotype was detected many times. The chain couples TRBV9 to TRBJ1-2, with unresolved D. Germline assignment: CDR1 SGDLS and CDR2 YYNGEE. This CDR3 is built from 14 residues. Trimming pared 3 bases from V and 4 bases from J, leaving 13 bases between. The CDR3 here is CASSAGLNPYGYTF. CDR3 in DNA: TGTGCCAGCAGCGCGGGCCTGAACCCCTATGGCTACACCTTC.

Worth noting for this clonotype: A read error is possible here, since a much larger clone lies one base away. The rearrangement uses TRBV6-6 and TRBJ2-5, with no clear D. The germline gives CDR1 MNHNY, CDR2 SVGAGI (reference sequence). Trimming removed 5 bases at V and 5 bases at J, with 21 bases between. The CDR3 spans 16 residues. For the CDR3, the DNA is TGTGCCAGCAGTCCGGTTATTTCGCCACGCCACGAGACCCAGTACTTC. Encoded protein: CASSPVISPRHETQYF.

This clonotype was observed many times. The CDR3, as DNA: TGTGCCAGTGGGGTAAATGAGCAGTTCTTC. It encodes CASGVNEQFF. This sequence joins TRBV6-6 and TRBJ2-1; D ambiguous. CDR3 size: 10 residues. Germline assignment: CDR1 MNHNY and CDR2 SVGAGI (reference sequence). V lost 9 bases and J 7 bases, leaving 7 bases between the germline ends.

This clonotype came up many times. The chain links TRBV7-8 to TRBJ2-4; 14 nucleotides match TRBD2. Germline lookup yields CDR1 SGHVS and CDR2 FQNEAQ. Trimming at V came to 3 bases and at J to 8 bases, leaving 6 bases not matched to a gene. The CDR3 is made up of 16 amino acids. The CDR3, as DNA: TGTGCCAGCAGCTTCAGACTAGCGGGGGGGCAGGACATTCAGTACTTC. It yields the protein CASSFRLAGGQDIQYF.

This clonotype has at least ten counts. The V gene is TRBV25-1, the J gene TRBJ1-2; 8 nucleotides agree with TRBD1. CDR1 and CDR2 from the germline V gene are MGHDK and SYGVNS. V lost 2 bases, J lost 7 bases, and 6 bases stayed unmatched. The CDR3 length is 14 residues. The CDR3 is CASSEIGQGTGYTF. CDR3 nucleotides: TGTGCCAGCAGTGAAATCGGACAGGGAACTGGCTACACCTTC.

There are many counts of this clonotype. V usage is TRBV12-3 or TRBV12-4 and J usage is TRBJ1-6; maybe TRBD1 (5 bases). V gave up 8 bases and J gave up 9 bases, with 14 bases separating them. The CDR3 is 13 amino acids. The CDR3 loop is CASFVGVGSPLHF. The CDR3 coding sequence is TGTGCCAGCTTCGTAGGGGTGGGTTCACCCCTCCACTTT.

This clonotype rates as medium-sized. The gene calls are TRBV18 and TRBJ2-2, with D possibly TRBD2 on 5 matching bases. Looked up from germline, CDR1 is KGHSH and CDR2 is LQKENI. The CDR3 spans 14 residues. Trimming took 5 bases from V and 0 from J, leaving 7 bases between them. The CDR3 sequence is CASSSGANTGELFF. Written as DNA, the CDR3 is TGTGCCAGCTCATCCGGGGCGAACACCGGGGAGCTGTTTTTT.

This clonotype is labeled as medium-sized. This chain joins TRBV12-3 or TRBV12-4 and TRBJ2-3; D gene unclear. V lost 3 bases and J lost 0, with 7 bases in between. The length of the CDR3 is 14 residues. The CDR3 here is CASSLSESTDTQYF. The CDR3 bases are TGTGCCAGCAGTTTGTCTGAAAGCACAGATACGCAGTATTTT.

The chain employs TRBV27 and TRBJ2-5, with 11 bases lining up with TRBD2. The CDR3 covers 20 residues. CDR1 is MNHEY and CDR2 is SMNVEV in the germline V gene (reference sequence). V was pared by 0 bases and J by 0 bases, with 12 bases of the junction left unmatched. Here the CDR3 reads CASSLSRGLGLAAYQETQYF. CDR3 sequence (DNA): TGTGCCAGCAGTTTATCTAGGGGGCTGGGACTAGCGGCGTACCAAGAGACCCAGTACTTC.

The sample holds many counts of this clonotype. This chain joins TRBV5-4 and TRBJ2-7; 9 bases align to TRBD1. The CDR3 is made up of 15 amino acids. Looked up from germline, CDR1 is SGHNT and CDR2 is YYREEE (reference sequence). Trimming at V came to 1 base and at J to 6 bases, leaving 8 bases not matched to a gene. In DNA form, the CDR3 reads TGTGCCAGCAGCTTGACCGGGACAGGGAAGAGCGAGCAGTACGTC. Translating it yields CASSLTGTGKSEQYV.

This clonotype was recorded many times. The chain employs TRBV7-6 and TRBJ2-3, with 8 bases lining up with TRBD2. The V and J ends lost 2 bases and 3 bases, in that order; junction bases with no gene match: 13. The CDR3 extends over 18 amino acids. The germline V gene has CDR1 SGHVS and CDR2 FNYEAQ. The CDR3 loop is CASSLPGGGPRRTDTQYF. The CDR3 bases are TGTGCCAGCAGCTTACCTGGCGGGGGGCCCCGCAGAACAGATACGCAGTATTTT.

The rearrangement joins TRBV5-1 to TRBJ2-6; no reliable D call. There are 15 residues in the CDR3. Germline CDR1 reads SGHRS; CDR2 reads YFSETQ. V lost 1 base and J 1 base, leaving 6 bases between the germline ends. Written as DNA, the CDR3 is TGCGCCAGCAGCTTGACGGAATCTGGGGCCAACGTCCTGACTTTC. Translated: CASSLTESGANVLTF. The full variable domain, rest sourced from reference TRBV5-1 and TRBJ2-6, is KAGVTQTPRYLIKTRGQQVTLSCSPISGHRSVSWYQQTPGQGLQFLFEYFSETQRNKGNFPGRFSGRQFSNSRSEMNVSTLELGDSALYLCASSLTESGANVLTFGAGSRLTVL.

This clonotype was picked up many times. This rearrangement joins TRBV4-2 to TRBJ2-5, with 9 bases aligning to TRBD2. This CDR3 spans 16 amino acids. With 3 bases clipped from V and 0 bases from J, the junction kept 5 bases outside the gene matches. The germline gives CDR1 LGHNA, CDR2 YNFKEQ. The CDR3 DNA reads as TGTGCCAGCAGCCAGATGGGCGGGGGGGACCAAGAGACCCAGTACTTC. Translated, it gives CASSQMGGGDQETQYF.

This clonotype was seen at least ten times. CDR3 DNA: TGTGCCAGCAGCCAAGATCACAGGGTCGGCGATGAGCAGTTCTTC. Its protein is CASSQDHRVGDEQFF. The chain carries TRBV14 and TRBJ2-1, with a tentative D call TRBD1 (6 bases). Trimming shortened V by 0 bases and J by 8 bases, and 14 bases separated the two germline ends. The CDR3 has 15 amino acids. Germline V gene sequence: CDR1 SGHDN, CDR2 FVKESK.

Many counts were recorded for this clonotype. The chain employs TRBV28 and TRBJ2-1; tentatively, D is TRBD2 (6 bases). With 7 bases removed from V and 1 base from J, the gap between germline ends came to 11 bases. The CDR3 runs 14 residues. Germline values: CDR1 MDHEN, CDR2 SYDVKM. In DNA, the CDR3 is TGTGCCAGCAAAACGGGACTTTCCTACAATGAGCAGTTCTTC. The encoded protein is CASKTGLSYNEQFF.

In its sample, this clonotype was seen many times. The chain joins TRBV10-2 to TRBJ1-1; D unclear. The CDR3 extends over 14 amino acids. The germline gives CDR1 WSHSY, CDR2 SAAADI. Between the trimmed V and J ends, which lost 1 base and 1 base, there was a span of 7 bases. CDR3 in amino acids: CASSEWLENTEAFF. For the CDR3, the DNA is TGCGCCAGCAGTGAGTGGTTGGAGAACACTGAAGCTTTCTTT.

This clonotype was seen ten or more times. The chain joins TRBV4-2 to TRBJ2-3; no definite D call. Germline-derived CDR1 and CDR2 are LGHNA and YNFKEQ. The CDR3 length is 11 residues. The V end was cut by 2 bases, the J end by 4 bases, with 1 base between. CDR3 amino acids: CASSQSDTQYF. CDR3 in DNA: TGTGCCAGCAGCCAATCAGATACGCAGTATTTT.

This clonotype has just a few counts. A much bigger clone sits one base away, suggesting this may be a read error. V is TRBV9 and J is TRBJ2-5, with TRBD2 identical over 7 bases. Per the germline V gene, CDR1 is SGDLS and CDR2 is YYNGEE. The CDR3 totals 15 residues. V trimming: 3 bases; J trimming: 4 bases; junction bases outside the gene matches: 9. In DNA, the CDR3 is TGTGCCAGCAGCGCAGGACTAGTGGGGGGAGAGACCCAGTACTTC. Translation gives CASSAGLVGGETQYF.